The present entry profiles one T cell receptor (beta chain) with its context. Its antigen is not identified. Sequencing was performed with immunoSEQ multiplex PCR; in TCRdb, only in-frame clones are kept and a portion is missing. The table records around 80,000 clones, roughly 86% of them present only once. The data stem from a study of OX40 agonist ivuxolimab in advanced cancers. Study-level points and caveats: Also showing low normalized T-cell clonal expansion were some of the nonresponders.

Germline-derived CDR1 and CDR2 are LNHDA and SQIVND (reference sequence). Trimming took off 5 bases at V and 2 bases at J, with 11 bases between the two ends. This CDR3 has 14 residues. This chain connects TRBV19 to TRBJ2-3, with D maybe TRBD2 (5 bases). The sequence was collected from an adult with an advanced solid tumor such as melanoma, head and neck, liver or kidney cancer. The source was CD4+ or CD8+ T cells sorted from blood, collected in a trial of the OX40 agonist ivuxolimab. The CDR3 DNA follows: TGTGCCAGTAGTCTGGGGAGCACCACAGATACGCAGTATTTT. Translated: CASSLGSTTDTQYF.